This entry lists 15 T cell receptor beta chains sequenced from one sample in a study of early T cells in non-severe SARS-CoV-2 infection. From the 5' RACE reads, TCRdb called clonotypes with MiXCR, one entry per CDR3 protein. This sample has tens of thousands of distinct CDR3 sequences; 12% occur once, and the top ten carry roughly 3.8%. The specimen sequenced was whole blood. The receptors derive from an adult who was a healthcare worker with PCR-confirmed SARS-CoV-2 infection or an uninfected control (not recorded which).

This clonotype was counted between two and nine times. The V and J genes are TRBV5-1 and TRBJ1-1; the D is unclear. CDR1 SGHRS and CDR2 YFSETQ come from the germline V gene. This CDR3 is built from 14 residues. The V end was cut by 1 base, the J end by 2 bases, with 9 bases between. CDR3 sequence: CASSLIDTNTEAFF. CDR3 sequence (DNA): TGCGCCAGCAGCTTGATAGACACAAACACTGAAGCTTTCTTT.

This clonotype showed up many times. The chain carries TRBV19 and TRBJ2-2, with no clear D. The germline gives CDR1 LNHDA, CDR2 SQIVND (reference sequence). This CDR3 is built from 16 residues. Deletions cut 3 bases from V and 0 bases from J, with 11 bases between. The CDR3: CASSISLPSNTGELFF. The CDR3 DNA reads TGTGCCAGTAGTATCTCTCTCCCTTCGAACACCGGGGAGCTGTTTTTT. Full variable domain (rest looked up from reference TRBV19 and TRBJ2-2): DGGITQSPKYLFRKEGQNVTLSCEQNLNHDAMYWYRQDPGQGLRLIYYSQIVNDFQKGDIAEGYSVSREKKESFPLTVTSAQKNPTAFYLCASSISLPSNTGELFFGEGSRLTVL.

This clonotype was seen a few times. V and J are TRBV7-9 and TRBJ2-1; either TRBD1 or TRBD2 may supply D (5 bases each). With 1 base removed from V and 8 bases from J, the gap between germline ends came to 12 bases. Germline lookup yields CDR1 SEHNR and CDR2 FQNEAQ (reference sequence). This CDR3 is 14 amino acids long. The CDR3 reads CASSLDRDPHEQFF. In nucleotides, the CDR3 is TGTGCCAGCAGCTTAGATCGGGACCCTCATGAGCAGTTCTTC.

This clonotype came up many times. The V and J genes are TRBV5-1 and TRBJ2-7, with 10 nucleotides matching TRBD2. J gave up 4 bases and V 0 bases, and 4 bases lay outside the gene matches. CDR1 and CDR2 from the germline V gene are SGHRS and YFSETQ. CDR3 size: 15 residues. The chain's CDR3 is CASSLAASGSYEQYF. CDR3 sequence (DNA): TGCGCCAGCAGCTTGGCGGCTAGCGGGAGTTACGAGCAGTACTTC.

There are a few counts of this clonotype. The rearrangement links TRBV13 to TRBJ2-1; TRBD2 is a possible D gene (6 bases). This CDR3 has 16 amino acids. CDR1 is PRHDT, CDR2 FYEKMQ, per germline (reference sequence). V shed 6 bases and J shed 8 bases, with 23 bases lying between them. Here the CDR3 reads CASSFDVSGPTDEQFF. CDR3 in DNA: TGTGCCAGCAGTTTTGATGTTAGCGGCCCAACCGATGAGCAGTTCTTC.

This clonotype was counted at least ten times. The chain has TRBV7-2 and TRBJ2-2, with a tentative D call TRBD1 (6 bases). Germline values: CDR1 SGHTA, CDR2 FQGNSA. V was shortened by 7 bases and J by 4 bases, with 22 bases between the two germline ends. The CDR3 spans 17 residues. The CDR3 nucleotides read TGTGCCAGCACCCCTTCCCTGGGGGCGACCACCACCGGGGAGCTGTTTTTT. Its translation: CASTPSLGATTTGELFF.

The sample holds many counts of this clonotype. The genes are TRBV10-2 and TRBJ1-2; D gene ambiguous. This CDR3 spans 13 amino acids. V dropped 2 bases and J dropped 3 bases, with 7 bases sitting between them. Germline CDR1 and CDR2: WSHSY and SAAADI. The CDR3 spells CASSEGADYGYTF. DNA of the CDR3: TGCGCCAGCAGTGAGGGAGCCGACTATGGCTACACCTTC.

This clonotype was observed at least ten times. The J gene is TRBJ2-7, the V gene TRBV9, with TRBD2 matching over 13 bases. Germline CDR1 SGDLS, CDR2 YYNGEE. With 4 bases clipped from V and 6 bases from J, the junction kept 7 bases outside the gene matches. This CDR3 contains 15 residues. The CDR3 DNA reads TGTGCCAGCAGCCCGCGGACTAGCGGGAGCGCCGAGCAGTACTTC. Its translation: CASSPRTSGSAEQYF.

This clonotype was detected many times. V and J are TRBV29-1 and TRBJ2-7; 11 nucleotides line up with TRBD2. Per germline, CDR1 SQVTM and CDR2 ANQGSEA. J lost 9 bases, V lost 4 bases, and 8 bases had no gene match. The CDR3 extends over 13 amino acids. CDR3 bases: TGCAGCGTTGCCACTAGCGGGAGAGCTCTGCAGTACTTC. It yields the protein CSVATSGRALQYF.

This clonotype has ten or more counts. The chain links TRBV11-2 to TRBJ2-7; a possible D gene is TRBD2 (6 bases). Germline lookup yields CDR1 SGHAT and CDR2 FQNNGV. With 5 bases removed from V and 3 bases from J, the gap between germline ends came to 17 bases. CDR3 length: 15 residues. The CDR3 sequence: CASSRKGTDYYEQYF. CDR3 DNA: TGTGCCAGCAGCCGTAAAGGGACGGACTACTACGAGCAGTACTTC.

This clonotype was counted many times. The chain has TRBV5-1 and TRBJ2-1; 9 bases line up with TRBD1. The CDR3 spans 14 residues. Germline V lookup: CDR1 SGHRS, CDR2 YFSETQ. V lost 3 bases, J lost 9 bases, and 7 bases stayed unmatched. CDR3 amino acids: CASSWKDRGAEQFF. CDR3 in DNA: TGCGCCAGCAGCTGGAAGGACAGGGGAGCTGAGCAGTTCTTC.

The chain is built from TRBV4-1 and TRBJ2-7, with 9 bases identical to TRBD2. With V trimmed by 1 base and J by 3 bases, 7 bases remained unmatched. In germline, CDR1 is MGHRA, CDR2 YSYEKL. CDR3 length: 16 amino acids. DNA of the CDR3: TGCGCCAGCAGCCAAGGGACGACTAGCGGCAACTACGAGCAGTACTTC. Its translation is CASSQGTTSGNYEQYF.

This sequence joins TRBV29-1 and TRBJ1-5; maybe TRBD1 (5 bases). Trimming removed 3 bases from V and 4 bases from J, with 10 bases in between. Germline V gene lookup returns CDR1 SQVTM and CDR2 ANQGSEA. CDR3 length: 13 amino acids. CDR3 amino acids: CSVEETVNQPQHF. The CDR3, as DNA: TGCAGCGTTGAGGAGACAGTTAATCAGCCCCAGCATTTT.

The V and J genes are TRBV10-3 and TRBJ2-3, with 16 bases matching TRBD2. CDR3 size: 16 residues. Trimming took 3 bases from V and 6 from J; bases not matched to a gene: 3. Per germline, CDR1 ENHRY and CDR2 SYGVKD. DNA for the CDR3: TGTGCCATCAGTGAAGGGGGACTAGCGGGAGGGGATACGCAGTATTTT. This sequence encodes CAISEGGLAGGDTQYF.

This clonotype was seen a handful of times. The chain combines TRBV6-5 with TRBJ2-1, with 9 bases fitting TRBD1. Germline CDR1 MNHEY, CDR2 SVGAGI. With 6 bases clipped from V and 4 bases from J, the junction kept 4 bases outside the gene matches. This CDR3 is built from 14 residues. The CDR3 here is CASRGQGKYNEQFF. The CDR3 nucleotides read TGTGCCAGCAGAGGACAGGGGAAGTACAATGAGCAGTTCTTC.